Below, 3 T cell receptor beta chains from the same sample are listed, as sequenced in a study of shared clonotypes between healthy human individuals. The assay was immunoSEQ multiplex PCR, and TCRdb's table has in-frame clones only and misses some. In the table there are 1,100,000 or so clones, about 80% of which are singletons. Source material: memory CD4+ T cells from PBMCs. Specified subset: CD45RA-negative fraction. The receptors here all came from a man aged 18 to 29 in good health. Some clones in this sample may be carry-over from other donors' samples.

The V and J genes are TRBV5-4 and TRBJ2-7, with 13 nucleotides matching TRBD2. Germline assignment: CDR1 SGHNT and CDR2 YYREEE (reference sequence). CDR3 length equals 16 residues. Unmatched junction bases numbered 5, after V lost 4 bases and J lost 1 base. CDR3 coding DNA: TGTGCCAGCAGCCGGGGGACTAGCGGGATGTCCTACGAGCAGTACTTC. Protein: CASSRGTSGMSYEQYF.

The chain combines TRBV28 with TRBJ1-3; maybe TRBD1 (6 bases). V was cut by 6 bases and J by 0 bases, with 21 bases left in between. Germline V lookup: CDR1 MDHEN, CDR2 SYDVKM. The CDR3 is made up of 18 amino acids. The CDR3 region is CASSSNPGAPYSGNTIYF. The CDR3 nucleotides are TGTGCCAGCAGCTCGAACCCGGGGGCCCCCTACTCTGGAAACACCATATATTTT.

This clone was found a few times. V is TRBV18 and J is TRBJ2-1, with 8 nucleotides matching TRBD1. The CDR3 is 15 residues long. CDR1 and CDR2 (germline): KGHSH, LQKENI. Germline trimming cut 2 bases from V and 9 bases from J; bases unmatched to any gene: 9. Here the CDR3 reads CASSPFAGGQGEQFF. The CDR3 DNA sequence: TGTGCCAGCTCACCATTCGCAGGGGGCCAGGGTGAGCAGTTCTTC.